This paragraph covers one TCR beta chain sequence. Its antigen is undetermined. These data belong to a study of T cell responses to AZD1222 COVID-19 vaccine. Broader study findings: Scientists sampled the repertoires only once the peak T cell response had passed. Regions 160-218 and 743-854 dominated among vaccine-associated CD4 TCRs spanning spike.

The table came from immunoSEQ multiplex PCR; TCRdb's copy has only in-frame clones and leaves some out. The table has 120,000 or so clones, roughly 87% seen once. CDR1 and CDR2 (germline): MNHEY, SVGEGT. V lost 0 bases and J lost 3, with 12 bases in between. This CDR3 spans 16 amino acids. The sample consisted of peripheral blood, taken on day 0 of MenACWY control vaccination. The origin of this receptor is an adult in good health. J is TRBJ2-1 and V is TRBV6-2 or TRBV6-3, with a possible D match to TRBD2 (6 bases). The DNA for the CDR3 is TGTGCCAGCAGTTACTCACGCGGGAAAGGCTACAATGAGCAGTTCTTC. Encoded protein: CASSYSRGKGYNEQFF.